The 4 T cell receptor beta chains given below trace back to one sample, sequenced in a study of blood T cell repertoires in COVID-19. Sequencing was performed with immunoSEQ multiplex PCR; in TCRdb, only in-frame clones are kept and a portion is missing. The sample yields 200,000 to 250,000 clones, approximately 90% seen once. Sequenced sample: peripheral blood. The receptors were sampled from an older man with acute or convalescent COVID-19.

This chain joins TRBV15 and TRBJ1-2; maybe TRBD1 (5 bases). In germline, CDR1 is LNHNV, CDR2 YYDKDF (reference sequence). The CDR3 is made up of 17 amino acids. The V end was cut by 0 bases, the J end by 6 bases, with 20 bases between. The CDR3 DNA reads as TGTGCCACCAGCAGAGATCCATATGACAGTTTTATCGATGGCTACACCTTC. This translates into CATSRDPYDSFIDGYTF.

V usage is TRBV28 and J usage is TRBJ2-7; the D gene is possibly TRBD1 (6 bases). The CDR3 is 15 amino acids. Germline lookup yields CDR1 MDHEN and CDR2 SYDVKM. Trimming removed 4 bases from V and 4 bases from J, with 17 bases in between. As DNA, the CDR3 is TGTGCCAGCAGTTCGATTGGGACATCGACTTACGAGCAGTACTTC. The encoded protein is CASSSIGTSTYEQYF.

The chain recombines TRBV4-3 with TRBJ2-7; TRBD1 matches at 11 bases. CDR1 and CDR2 from the germline V gene are LGHNA and YSLEER. Trimming cost V 4 bases and J 1 base; bases outside gene matches: 3. The CDR3 extends over 15 amino acids. CDR3 DNA sequence: TGCGCCAGCAGCCTCGGACAGGGGGCGTCCTACGAGCAGTACTTC. Translation: CASSLGQGASYEQYF.

J is TRBJ2-1 and V is TRBV4-1; 8 nucleotides line up with TRBD2. The length of the CDR3 is 13 residues. With 3 bases clipped from V and 9 bases from J, the junction kept 4 bases outside the gene matches. CDR1 and CDR2 from the germline V gene are MGHRA and YSYEKL. DNA for the CDR3: TGCGCCAGCAGCCATCCACTAGCGGCTGAGCAGTTCTTC. Translated: CASSHPLAAEQFF.